These 15 T cell receptor beta chains share one sample of origin, sequenced in a study of CD8+CD57+ T cells in acquired aplastic anemia. All patients picked for sequencing had shown, by flow cytometry, an expansion of CD8+CD57+ cells. TCR beta VDJ combinations and CDR3 sequences were profiled from genomic DNA. Using its own MiXCR run on the reads, TCRdb lists one record per CDR3 protein. The sample contains about 160,000 distinct CDR3 sequences, about 50% of which appear only once. Sequenced: sorted CD4+, CD8+, or CD8+CD57+ T cells (not recorded which) from PBMCs. These receptors all come from a human donor with aplastic anemia.

This clonotype has just a few counts. The J gene is TRBJ2-2, the V gene TRBV27, with unresolved D. V was clipped by 8 bases and J by 4 bases, with 11 bases between them. CDR1 is MNHEY and CDR2 is SMNVEV in the germline V gene (reference sequence). This CDR3 has 13 residues. In DNA, the CDR3 is TGTGCCAGCTCACCGACTTTCACCGGGGAGCTGTTTTTT. Translating it yields CASSPTFTGELFF.

This clonotype was picked up many times. The J gene is TRBJ1-1, the V gene TRBV9; D not resolved. Deletions cut 1 base from V and 0 bases from J, with 4 bases between. CDR3 size: 13 residues. The germline gives CDR1 SGDLS, CDR2 YYNGEE. CDR3 coding DNA: TGTGCCAGCAGCGTATGGATGAACACTGAAGCTTTCTTT. It codes for CASSVWMNTEAFF.

V usage is TRBV24-1 and J usage is TRBJ2-5, with D uncertain. CDR1 KGHDR and CDR2 SFDVKD come from the germline V gene. The CDR3 loop spans 14 amino acids. V lost 3 bases and J lost 2, with 9 bases in between. CDR3 in amino acids: CATSDSTLQETQYF. As DNA, the CDR3 is TGTGCCACCAGTGATAGTACACTTCAAGAGACCCAGTACTTC.

As to this clonotype: The junction differs from germline at one of its ends, possibly a read error. The V and J genes are TRBV2 and TRBJ1-2; TRBD1 matches at 7 bases. This CDR3 contains 15 residues. Germline assignment: CDR1 SNHLY and CDR2 FYNNEI. In nucleotides, the CDR3 is TGCGCCAACAGCCCAATAATCCCAGGGGGTTATGGCTACACCTTC. It specifies CANSPIIPGGYGYTF.

The chain employs TRBV20-1 and TRBJ1-5, with D tentatively TRBD1 (5 bases). The CDR3 contains 12 residues. Trimming removed 3 bases from V and 8 bases from J, with 11 bases in between. Germline V CDR1 and CDR2: DFQATT, SNEGSKA (reference sequence). CDR3 DNA: TGCAGTGCTAGCGAAGGGGCCAAGCCCCAGCATTTT. Translated: CSASEGAKPQHF.

This clonotype was seen ten or more times. The chain recombines TRBV6-6 with TRBJ2-7, with TRBD2 matching over 8 bases. The germline gives CDR1 MNHNY, CDR2 SVGAGI (reference sequence). With 3 bases clipped from V and 0 bases from J, the junction kept 7 bases outside the gene matches. The CDR3 is 16 amino acids. As DNA, the CDR3 is TGTGCCAGCAGTTATGGCGGCGGGAGGAACTCCTACGAGCAGTACTTC. Its protein is CASSYGGGRNSYEQYF.

This clonotype was recorded at least ten times. The CDR3 DNA is TGCAGTGCTAGAGATAAGACGGGAGAAGTTGAGCAGTTCTTC. Translation gives CSARDKTGEVEQFF. V and J are TRBV20-1 and TRBJ2-1; possible D gene TRBD2, 6 bases. CDR3 length: 14 residues. Between the trimmed V and J ends, which lost 0 bases and 9 bases, there was a span of 15 bases. Germline CDR1 is DFQATT and CDR2 is SNEGSKA (reference sequence).

This clonotype was detected a few times. The rearrangement joins TRBV29-1 to TRBJ1-1; 7 bases are a match to TRBD1. CDR1 and CDR2 (germline): SQVTM, ANQGSEA. With V trimmed by 7 bases and J by 3 bases, 2 bases remained unmatched. This CDR3 is built from 11 residues. The CDR3 here is CSATGDTEAFF. The CDR3 DNA follows: TGCAGCGCCACAGGGGACACTGAAGCTTTCTTT.

This clonotype has just a few counts. The rearrangement uses TRBV15 and TRBJ2-3; 9 bases fit TRBD1. J gave up 4 bases and V 0 bases, and 5 bases lay outside the gene matches. There are 16 residues in the CDR3. Germline loops: CDR1 LNHNV, CDR2 YYDKDF (reference sequence). The CDR3 DNA is TGTGCCACCAGCAGAGAGCCGGGACAGGGAGCAGATACGCAGTATTTT. It translates to CATSREPGQGADTQYF. The entire variable domain, with the rest obtained from reference TRBV15 and TRBJ2-3, is as follows: DAMVIQNPRYQVTQFGKPVTLSCSQTLNHNVMYWYQQKSSQAPKLLFHYYDKDFNNEADTPDNFQSRRPNTSFCFLDIRSPGLGDTAMYLCATSREPGQGADTQYFGPGTRLTVL.

This clonotype showed up just a few times. CDR3 sequence reads: CASSSVAGAYLAKNIQYF. CDR3 coding DNA: TGTGCCAGTAGTAGTGTGGCTGGGGCGTATCTAGCCAAAAACATTCAGTACTTC. The chain employs TRBV19 and TRBJ2-4; tentative D call: TRBD1 (5 bases). The CDR3 is 18 amino acids. CDR1 is LNHDA and CDR2 is SQIVND in the germline V gene (reference sequence). Trimming shortened V by 4 bases and J by 0 bases, and 19 bases separated the two germline ends.

This chain links TRBV2 with TRBJ1-5, with 8 positions matching TRBD1. V was pared by 8 bases and J by 4 bases, with 4 bases of the junction left unmatched. CDR3 length equals 13 residues. Germline CDR1 and CDR2: SNHLY and FYNNEI. CDR3 DNA: TGTGCCAGCGACAGGGGAATAAATCAGCCCCAGCATTTT. Amino acids: CASDRGINQPQHF.

Points on this clonotype: A much more abundant neighbour one base away suggests this may be a read error. The chain carries TRBV4-2 and TRBJ2-2; possibly TRBD2 for D (6 bases). Germline loops: CDR1 LGHNA, CDR2 YNFKEQ. V was shortened by 11 bases and J by 3 bases, with 19 bases between the two germline ends. The length of the CDR3 is 15 residues. For the CDR3, the DNA is TGTGCCGCTGAGGGACGGGACTTGGACACCGGGGAGCTGTTTTTT. It codes for CAAEGRDLDTGELFF.

The chain couples TRBV7-9 to TRBJ1-4, with D perhaps matching TRBD1 (5 bases). The CDR3 has 12 residues. Germline lookup yields CDR1 SEHNR and CDR2 FQNEAQ (reference sequence). Trimming shortened V by 5 bases and J by 10 bases, and 11 bases separated the two germline ends. The CDR3 is CASSPRGIKLFF. CDR3 in DNA: TGTGCCAGCAGCCCTCGGGGGATAAAACTGTTTTTT.

This clonotype was observed many times. The gene calls are TRBV3-1 and TRBJ2-7, with no clear D. Germline V CDR1 and CDR2: LGHDT, YNNKEL (reference sequence). The CDR3 runs to 14 residues. The ends were cut back, 4 bases at V and 2 bases at J, with 12 bases in the middle. CDR3 DNA sequence: TGTGCCAGCAGCCTCTTCGACCAAACCTACGAGCAGTACTTC. It specifies CASSLFDQTYEQYF.

This clonotype showed up many times. The chain employs TRBV24-1 and TRBJ2-5, with TRBD1 matching over 7 bases. The CDR3 loop spans 14 amino acids. Germline loops: CDR1 KGHDR, CDR2 SFDVKD. Trimming took 4 bases from V and 4 from J; bases not matched to a gene: 5. The CDR3 loop is CATSESGTVETQYF. The CDR3 nucleotides read TGTGCCACCAGTGAATCAGGGACAGTAGAGACCCAGTACTTC.